These 29 T cell receptor beta chains were sequenced from one sample in a study of beta chain features in type 1 diabetes. Investigators reverse transcribed all isolated RNA, so they sequenced expressed TCRB transcripts. This table comes from immunoSEQ multiplex PCR, and its TCRdb copy is limited to in-frame clones, with some not included. The sample consists of fewer than 550,000 clones, 11% of them appearing once. Sequencing was performed on naive CD4+ T cells from blood. The receptors originated from a young woman in good health.

Only a few counts were recorded for this clone. The V call is TRBV4-3, the J call TRBJ2-5; possible D gene TRBD1, 5 bases. CDR1 and CDR2 from the germline V gene are LGHNA and YSLEER. V dropped 0 bases and J dropped 2 bases, with 10 bases sitting between them. CDR3 size: 15 residues. CDR3 bases: TGCGCCAGCAGCCAAGAAGGGGTGGTTCAAGAGACCCAGTACTTC. Its protein product is CASSQEGVVQETQYF.

As DNA, the CDR3 is TGTGCCAGCAGCCGCCGAGGGGGCACGGTTGGCAATGAGCAGTTCTTC. This sequence encodes CASSRRGGTVGNEQFF. V and J are TRBV7-2 and TRBJ2-1; 7 bases match TRBD1. Germline CDR1 is SGHTA and CDR2 is FQGNSA. V lost 5 bases to trimming and J lost 6 bases; unmatched junction nucleotides: 13. The CDR3 is 16 residues long.

Only a few counts were recorded for this clone. V gene TRBV5-6 combines with J gene TRBJ1-1; D is unclear. Trimming cost V 2 bases and J 3 bases, with 14 bases left between them. Germline V gene lookup returns CDR1 SGHDT and CDR2 YYEEEE. The CDR3 covers 15 residues. The CDR3, as DNA: TGTGCCAGCAGCTTACGGGGAGCGTGGGACACTGAAGCTTTCTTT. Residues: CASSLRGAWDTEAFF.

This clone has only a few counts. The rearrangement uses TRBV4-1 and TRBJ2-7; 12 bases agree with TRBD2. Germline V gene data show CDR1 as MGHRA and CDR2 as YSYEKL. This CDR3 spans 16 amino acids. V trimming: 0 bases; J trimming: 5 bases; junction bases outside the gene matches: 5. The CDR3 DNA sequence: TGCGCCAGCAGCCAAGAAACTAGCGGGAGGAGGCACGAGCAGTACTTC. Translated, it gives CASSQETSGRRHEQYF.

This clone was picked up a small number of times. This chain connects TRBV2 to TRBJ2-6; D is ambiguous. The CDR3 sequence is 15 residues long. Trimming removed 5 bases from V and 0 bases from J, with 8 bases in between. Germline-derived CDR1 and CDR2 are SNHLY and FYNNEI. DNA for the CDR3: TGTGCCAGCAGTTTTTATGGCTCTGGGGCCAACGTCCTGACTTTC. Translation: CASSFYGSGANVLTF.

V is TRBV28 and J is TRBJ1-5; weak D call: TRBD1 (6 bases). V was cut by 7 bases and J by 3 bases, with 16 bases left in between. The CDR3 length is 15 residues. Germline-derived CDR1 and CDR2 are MDHEN and SYDVKM. CDR3 amino acids: CASTQGGASNQPQHF. For the CDR3, the DNA is TGTGCCAGCACCCAAGGGGGAGCGTCCAATCAGCCCCAGCATTTT.

The chain joins TRBV6-5 to TRBJ2-1; tentatively, D is TRBD1 or TRBD2 (5 bases each). The CDR3 extends over 15 amino acids. V was shortened by 2 bases and J by 5 bases, with 13 bases between the two germline ends. The V gene's germline CDR1 is MNHEY and CDR2 SVGAGI. The CDR3 nucleotides read TGTGCCAGCAGTTACGGGGGAATTTTGGACAATGAGCAGTTCTTC. As protein: CASSYGGILDNEQFF.

This clone was found a few times. CDR3 sequence: CASSQFPYEQYF. The DNA for the CDR3 is TGTGCCAGCAGCCAATTTCCCTACGAGCAGTACTTC. The chain employs TRBV7-2 and TRBJ2-7; D unclear. CDR3 length: 12 amino acids. V was clipped by 5 bases and J by 2 bases, with 7 bases between them. Per germline, CDR1 SGHTA and CDR2 FQGNSA.

This sequence joins TRBV27 and TRBJ2-3; TRBD2 aligns across 9 bases. Trimming at V came to 0 bases and at J to 4 bases, leaving 8 bases not matched to a gene. The CDR3 extends over 17 amino acids. Germline assignment: CDR1 MNHEY and CDR2 SMNVEV (reference sequence). This CDR3 is CASSLSGATSGPDTQYF. CDR3 nucleotides: TGTGCCAGCAGTTTATCGGGGGCGACTAGCGGCCCAGATACGCAGTATTTT.

This clone came up a few times. The rearrangement joins TRBV2 to TRBJ1-6; D is perhaps TRBD1 (6 bases). CDR3 length: 13 amino acids. V was trimmed by 6 bases and J by 9 bases, leaving 12 bases between them. Looked up from germline, CDR1 is SNHLY and CDR2 is FYNNEI. In nucleotides, the CDR3 is TGTGCCAGCAGGGGGGACATCTCTTCACCCCTCCACTTT. This translates into CASRGDISSPLHF.

The J gene is TRBJ2-1, the V gene TRBV11-2, with unresolved D. The CDR3 is 14 residues long. V lost 5 bases, J lost 1 base, and 9 bases lay in between. Germline loops: CDR1 SGHAT, CDR2 FQNNGV. The CDR3, as DNA: TGTGCCAGCAGCCCTTCCGGATCCTACAATGAGCAGTTCTTC. Amino acids: CASSPSGSYNEQFF.

V is TRBV10-3 and J is TRBJ2-3; no clear D. Germline CDR1 ENHRY, CDR2 SYGVKD. The CDR3 consists of 12 residues. The germline V and J ends were trimmed by 0 bases and 6 bases, with 4 bases remaining between them. The CDR3 DNA sequence: TGTGCCATCAGTGAGTCATCCGATACGCAGTATTTT. Its protein product is CAISESSDTQYF.

The rearrangement links TRBV4-3 to TRBJ2-7; perhaps TRBD1 as D (5 bases). The germline V gene encodes CDR1 LGHNA and CDR2 YSLEER. The V and J ends lost 1 base and 2 bases respectively, with 9 bases between them. This CDR3 has 14 residues. In nucleotides, the CDR3 is TGCGCCAGCAGCCAAGCCGACAGAACCTACGAGCAGTACTTC. Protein sequence: CASSQADRTYEQYF.

This clone was recorded a few times. The chain joins TRBV5-1 to TRBJ2-5, with 7 bases aligning to TRBD2. CDR1 is SGHRS, CDR2 YFSETQ, per germline. The CDR3 is made up of 14 amino acids. After removal of 3 bases from V and 5 bases from J, the junction contained 7 bases not matched to a gene. In nucleotides, the CDR3 is TGCGCCAGCAGCTCGGGACTACTGGGGGAGACCCAGTACTTC. Its protein is CASSSGLLGETQYF.

The genes are TRBV2 and TRBJ1-1; D call uncertain. CDR1 is SNHLY, CDR2 FYNNEI, per germline. The CDR3 length is 11 residues. Trimming took off 8 bases at V and 4 bases at J, with 8 bases between the two ends. The CDR3 DNA is TGTGCCAGCGGGGTGGTCACTGAAGCTTTCTTT. Translating gives CASGVVTEAFF.

In the case of this clone: The sample holds other DNA sequences that translate to the same CDR3. V usage is TRBV20-1 and J usage is TRBJ2-5, with 8 bases aligning to TRBD2. This CDR3 comprises 11 residues. CDR1 and CDR2 from the germline V gene are DFQATT and SNEGSKA (reference sequence). V trimming: 6 bases; J trimming: 5 bases; junction bases outside the gene matches: 2. CDR3 sequence: CSARLAETQYF. The CDR3 bases are TGCAGTGCGCGACTAGCGGAGACCCAGTACTTC.

The V gene is TRBV7-3, the J gene TRBJ2-2, with unresolved D. Germline CDR1 SGHTA, CDR2 FQGTGA. The CDR3 covers 14 residues. V lost 2 bases and J 2 bases, leaving 6 bases between the germline ends. The CDR3 region is CASSLGINTGELFF. For the CDR3, the DNA is TGTGCCAGCAGCTTAGGGATCAACACCGGGGAGCTGTTTTTT.

This clone was observed a handful of times. The V and J genes are TRBV2 and TRBJ1-6; tentatively, D is TRBD1 (5 bases). V was clipped by 2 bases and J by 9 bases, with 14 bases between them. Looked up from germline, CDR1 is SNHLY and CDR2 is FYNNEI. This CDR3 spans 15 amino acids. DNA of the CDR3: TGTGCCAGCAGTGAACGGTTCCAGGGATTTTCACCCCTCCACTTT. Encoded protein: CASSERFQGFSPLHF.

This clone showed up just a few times. This chain links TRBV15 with TRBJ2-3; D is unclear. The CDR3 has 16 residues. Germline-derived CDR1 and CDR2 are LNHNV and YYDKDF (reference sequence). The V end was cut by 1 base, the J end by 1 base, with 12 bases between. As DNA, the CDR3 is TGTGCCACCAGCAGAGTAAAGGGTCTGGGCACAGATACGCAGTATTTT. Translation: CATSRVKGLGTDTQYF.

The rearrangement joins TRBV7-3 to TRBJ2-1; D call uncertain. V lost 3 bases, J lost 10 bases, and 7 bases lay in between. In germline, CDR1 is SGHTA, CDR2 FQGTGA. This CDR3 region has 11 residues. The CDR3 sequence is CASSFGAEQFF. The CDR3, as DNA: TGTGCCAGCAGCTTCGGTGCGGAGCAGTTCTTC.

In its sample, this clone was seen a few times. The chain recombines TRBV20-1 with TRBJ2-1, with no clear D. CDR1 is DFQATT, CDR2 SNEGSKA, per germline (reference sequence). The CDR3 spans 11 residues. V was trimmed by 4 bases and J by 7 bases, leaving 8 bases between them. The CDR3 region is CSAMTLNEQFF. As DNA, the CDR3 is TGCAGTGCTATGACCCTTAATGAGCAGTTCTTC.

The chain couples TRBV9 to TRBJ2-2; tentatively, D is TRBD2 (5 bases). This CDR3 is 15 amino acids long. Looked up from germline, CDR1 is SGDLS and CDR2 is YYNGEE. V was clipped by 4 bases and J by 8 bases, with 18 bases between them. CDR3 DNA: TGTGCCAGCAGCCTTCATGCGCGGGTAGAAGGGGAGCTGTTTTTT. Its translation: CASSLHARVEGELFF.

V is TRBV7-2 and J is TRBJ1-2; TRBD1 is a possible D gene (5 bases). CDR3 length equals 12 residues. Deletions cut 5 bases from V and 4 bases from J, with 8 bases between. The germline CDR1 and CDR2 sequences are SGHTA and FQGNSA. CDR3 sequence: CASSAGTYGYTF. The CDR3 DNA is TGTGCCAGCAGCGCGGGGACCTATGGCTACACCTTC.

The rearrangement uses TRBV7-8 and TRBJ2-2; 10 positions match TRBD2. This CDR3 has 15 amino acids. Germline lookup yields CDR1 SGHVS and CDR2 FQNEAQ. V lost 4 bases and J lost 7; bases outside the gene matches: 6. CDR3 amino acids: CASSYSGRRRGELFF. The CDR3 bases are TGTGCCAGCAGCTATAGCGGGAGGCGTCGCGGGGAGCTGTTTTTT. The variable domain in full, completed from reference TRBV7-8 and TRBJ2-2, reads GAGVSQSPRYKVAKRGQDVALRCDPISGHVSLFWYQQALGQGPEFLTYFQNEAQLDKSGLPSDRFFAERPEGSVSTLKIQRTQQEDSAVYLCASSYSGRRRGELFFGEGSRLTVL.

V usage is TRBV5-1 and J usage is TRBJ1-2; possible D gene TRBD1, 6 bases. The V and J ends lost 3 bases and 5 bases respectively, with 17 bases between them. The CDR3 totals 15 residues. Per germline, CDR1 SGHRS and CDR2 YFSETQ. CDR3 DNA: TGCGCCAGCAGCTCGAACACCAGGGGTGGATATGGCTACACCTTC. This encodes CASSSNTRGGYGYTF. Full variable domain (missing parts from reference TRBV5-1 and TRBJ1-2): KAGVTQTPRYLIKTRGQQVTLSCSPISGHRSVSWYQQTPGQGLQFLFEYFSETQRNKGNFPGRFSGRQFSNSRSEMNVSTLELGDSALYLCASSSNTRGGYGYTFGSGTRLTVV.

The table lists this clone with a few counts. The genes are TRBV7-7 and TRBJ2-1; no clear D. The V end lost 4 bases, the J end lost 7 bases, and 14 bases lay between the germline ends. Germline CDR1 SSHAT, CDR2 FNYEAQ (reference sequence). The CDR3 is 14 amino acids. CDR3 residues: CASSSNAQTNEQFF. The DNA of the CDR3 is TGTGCCAGCAGCTCGAACGCACAGACTAATGAGCAGTTCTTC.

The chain carries TRBV15 and TRBJ2-7; TRBD2 matches 7 bases. J lost 1 base, V lost 1 base, and 7 bases had no gene match. The germline V gene has CDR1 LNHNV and CDR2 YYDKDF (reference sequence). The CDR3 is 16 amino acids. In nucleotides, the CDR3 is TGTGCCACCAGCAGAGTTGGCGGGAGCAGTTCCTACGAGCAGTACTTC. As protein: CATSRVGGSSSYEQYF.

This clone was counted between two and nine times. The genes are TRBV30 and TRBJ1-2, with 9 positions matching TRBD1. Germline-derived CDR1 and CDR2 are GTSNPN and SVGIG (reference sequence). The length of the CDR3 is 12 residues. Trimming at V came to 7 bases and at J to 8 bases, leaving 8 bases not matched to a gene. The CDR3 sequence is CAYPGQGYGYTF. The CDR3 nucleotides read TGTGCCTACCCGGGACAGGGTTACGGCTACACCTTC. The whole variable domain, remainder taken from reference TRBV30 and TRBJ1-2, is SQTIHQWPATLVQPVGSPLSLECTVEGTSNPNLYWYRQAAGRGLQLLFYSVGIGQISSEVPQNLSASRPQDRQFILSSKKLLLSDSGFYLCAYPGQGYGYTFGSGTRLTVV.

The chain has TRBV6-5 and TRBJ2-1; no clear D. Germline-derived CDR1 and CDR2 are MNHEY and SVGAGI. This CDR3 spans 15 amino acids. Trimming took 4 bases from V and 6 from J, leaving 16 bases between them. CDR3 sequence reads: CASSLRTPDLNEQFF. CDR3 nucleotide sequence: TGTGCCAGCAGTTTGCGTACTCCGGATCTCAATGAGCAGTTCTTC.